This TCR beta chain was observed in a study of T cells in Graves' hyperthyroidism and ophthalmopathy. Study-wide results and caveats: Peripheral blood also featured most of the thyroid clonotypes expanded above 0.001.

Calling Graves' hyperthyroidism stable meant ophthalmopathy did not progress within 18 months. PBMCs were derived from 9.5 to 10 ml fresh peripheral blood. TCR beta CDR3 sequences were amplified from RNA transcripts. HTBI primers were the set used in a first-round RT-PCR of the TCR CDR3. TCRdb called the multiplex PCR reads again in MiXCR, with one record for every CDR3 protein. Of about 840,000 distinct CDR3 sequences in the sample, around 39% were seen once. The V gene lost 6 bases and the J gene lost 5 bases, with 10 bases spanning the gap. This CDR3 region has 12 residues. Germline loops: CDR1 SQVTM, CDR2 ANQGSEA. About this clonotype itself: What it recognizes is unknown.

The source of this sequence is a man aged 18 to 30 with Graves' hyperthyroidism. Material for sequencing was blood. The chain is built from TRBV29-1 and TRBJ2-2; D may be TRBD2 (6 bases). CDR3 loop: CSVTAGTGELFF. Here the CDR3 DNA reads TGCAGCGTGACGGCGGGGACCGGGGAGCTGTTTTTT.